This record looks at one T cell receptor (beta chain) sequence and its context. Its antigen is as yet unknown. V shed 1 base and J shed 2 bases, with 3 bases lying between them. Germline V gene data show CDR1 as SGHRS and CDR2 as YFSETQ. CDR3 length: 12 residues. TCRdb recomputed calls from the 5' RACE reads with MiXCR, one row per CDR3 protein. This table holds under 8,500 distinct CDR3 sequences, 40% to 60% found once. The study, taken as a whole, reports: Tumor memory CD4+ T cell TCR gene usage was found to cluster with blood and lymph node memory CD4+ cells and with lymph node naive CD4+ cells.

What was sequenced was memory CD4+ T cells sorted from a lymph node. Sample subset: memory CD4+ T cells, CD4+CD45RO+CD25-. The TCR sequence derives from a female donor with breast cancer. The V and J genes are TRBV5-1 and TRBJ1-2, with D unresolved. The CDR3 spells CASSLLNYGYTF. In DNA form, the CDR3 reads TGCGCCAGCAGCTTGCTCAACTATGGCTACACCTTC. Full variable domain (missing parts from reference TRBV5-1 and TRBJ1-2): KAGVTQTPRYLIKTRGQQVTLSCSPISGHRSVSWYQQTPGQGLQFLFEYFSETQRNKGNFPGRFSGRQFSNSRSEMNVSTLELGDSALYLCASSLLNYGYTFGSGTRLTVV.